The clone carrying this T cell receptor (beta chain) was counted a few times. Its target is unknown. Reverse transcribed after extraction, RNA yielded cDNA as the sequencing template. Profiled with immunoSEQ multiplex PCR; TCRdb holds only in-frame clones, not every one. Among about 110,000 clones listed, 45% to 70% were seen once. This entry belongs to a study of CD8+ T cells in alopecia areata. Study-wide points: More clonal than normal scalp was lesional scalp, particularly alopecia totalis/universalis. When scalp samples are sequenced, resident alphabeta T cells of normal skin are also captured.

Source material: CD8+ T cells sorted from blood. The receptor comes from a human donor in good health.

CDR3 DNA sequence: TGTGCCAGCAGTTTACCTCGGGACAGCTCCTACGAGCAGTACTTC. Translated: CASSLPRDSSYEQYF. The V gene is TRBV2, the J gene TRBJ2-7, with TRBD1 identical over 7 bases. Germline trimming cut 5 bases from V and 0 bases from J; bases unmatched to any gene: 7. CDR3 length equals 15 residues. The germline gives CDR1 SNHLY, CDR2 FYNNEI.